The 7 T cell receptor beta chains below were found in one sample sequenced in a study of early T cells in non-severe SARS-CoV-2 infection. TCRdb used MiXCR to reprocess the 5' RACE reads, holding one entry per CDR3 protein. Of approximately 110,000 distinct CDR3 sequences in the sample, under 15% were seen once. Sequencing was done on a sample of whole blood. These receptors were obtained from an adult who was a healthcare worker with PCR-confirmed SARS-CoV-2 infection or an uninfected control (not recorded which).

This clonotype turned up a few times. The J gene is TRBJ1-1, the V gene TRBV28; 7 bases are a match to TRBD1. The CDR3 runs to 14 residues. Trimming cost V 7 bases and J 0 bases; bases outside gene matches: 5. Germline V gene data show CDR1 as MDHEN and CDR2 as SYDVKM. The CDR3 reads CASTTTGLNTEAFF. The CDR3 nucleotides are TGTGCCAGCACCACGACAGGGTTGAACACTGAAGCTTTCTTT.

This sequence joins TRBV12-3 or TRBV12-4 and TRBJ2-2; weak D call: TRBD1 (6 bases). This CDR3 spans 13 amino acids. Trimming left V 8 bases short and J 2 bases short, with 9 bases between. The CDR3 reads CASRGQNTGELFF. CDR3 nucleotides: TGTGCCAGCCGGGGACAAAACACCGGGGAGCTGTTTTTT.

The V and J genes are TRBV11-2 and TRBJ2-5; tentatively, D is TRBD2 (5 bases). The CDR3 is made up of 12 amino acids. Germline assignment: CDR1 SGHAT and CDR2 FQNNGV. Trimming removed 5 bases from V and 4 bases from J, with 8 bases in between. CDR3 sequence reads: CASSLGRETQYF. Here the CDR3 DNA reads TGTGCCAGCAGCCTAGGGAGAGAGACCCAGTACTTC.

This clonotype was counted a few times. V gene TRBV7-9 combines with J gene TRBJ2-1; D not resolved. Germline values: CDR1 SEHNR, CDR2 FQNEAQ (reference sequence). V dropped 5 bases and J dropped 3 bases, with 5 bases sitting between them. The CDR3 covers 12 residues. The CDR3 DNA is TGTGCCAGCAGCGGGGACTACAATGAGCAGTTCTTC. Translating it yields CASSGDYNEQFF.

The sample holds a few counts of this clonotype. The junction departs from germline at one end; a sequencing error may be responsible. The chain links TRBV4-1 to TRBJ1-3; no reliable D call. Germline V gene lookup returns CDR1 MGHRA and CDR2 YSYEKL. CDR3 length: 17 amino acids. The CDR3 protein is CASSHPKVHNEGNTIYF. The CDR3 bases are TGCGCCAGCAGCCATCCAAAGGTCCATAACGAGGGAAACACAATATATTTT.

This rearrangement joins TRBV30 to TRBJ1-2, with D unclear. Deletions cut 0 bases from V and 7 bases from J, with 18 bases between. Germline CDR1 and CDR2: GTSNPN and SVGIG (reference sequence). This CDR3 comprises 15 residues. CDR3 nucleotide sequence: TGTGCCTGGAGTGTATGGGCAACCAAAGGATCTGGCTACACCTTC. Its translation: CAWSVWATKGSGYTF.

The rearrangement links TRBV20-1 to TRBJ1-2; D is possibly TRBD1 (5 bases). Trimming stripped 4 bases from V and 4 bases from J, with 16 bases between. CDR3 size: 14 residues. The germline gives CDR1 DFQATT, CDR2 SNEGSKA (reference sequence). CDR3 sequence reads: CSAKPSVGTYGYTF. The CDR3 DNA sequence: TGCAGTGCTAAACCCTCGGTGGGGACCTATGGCTACACCTTC.